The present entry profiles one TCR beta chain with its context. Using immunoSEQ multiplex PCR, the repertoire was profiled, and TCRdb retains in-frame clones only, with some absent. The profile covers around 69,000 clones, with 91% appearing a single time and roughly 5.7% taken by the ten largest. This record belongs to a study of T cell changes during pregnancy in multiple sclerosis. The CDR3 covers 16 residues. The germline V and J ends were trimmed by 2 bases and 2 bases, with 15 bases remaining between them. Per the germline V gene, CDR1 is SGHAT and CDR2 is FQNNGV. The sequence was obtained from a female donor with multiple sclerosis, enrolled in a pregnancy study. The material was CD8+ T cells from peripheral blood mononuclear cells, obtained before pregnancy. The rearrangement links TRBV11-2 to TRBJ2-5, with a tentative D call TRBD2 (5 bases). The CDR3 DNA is TGTGCCAGCAGCTTATTACCATACGGGGAGCAAGAGACCCAGTACTTC. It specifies CASSLLPYGEQETQYF.